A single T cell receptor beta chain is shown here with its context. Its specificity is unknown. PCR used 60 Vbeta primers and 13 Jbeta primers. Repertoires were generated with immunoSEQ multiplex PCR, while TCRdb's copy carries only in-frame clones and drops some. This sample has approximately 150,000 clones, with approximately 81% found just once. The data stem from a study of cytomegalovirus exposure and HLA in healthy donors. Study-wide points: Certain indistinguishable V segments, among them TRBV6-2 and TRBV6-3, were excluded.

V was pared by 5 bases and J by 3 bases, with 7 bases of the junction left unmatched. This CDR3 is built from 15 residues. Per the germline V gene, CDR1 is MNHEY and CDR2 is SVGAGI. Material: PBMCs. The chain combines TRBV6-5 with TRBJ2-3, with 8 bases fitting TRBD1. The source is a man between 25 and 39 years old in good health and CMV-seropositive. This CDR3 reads CASSTRTGPTDTQYF. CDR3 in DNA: TGTGCCAGCAGTACAAGGACAGGGCCGACAGATACGCAGTATTTT.